This T cell receptor (beta chain) derives from a study of Graves' ophthalmopathy and Graves' hyperthyroidism. Exclusion criteria comprised other autoimmune diseases, uncontrolled infections, pregnancy or lactation in patients. This CDR3 has 12 residues. The V and J ends lost 3 bases and 3 bases respectively, with 9 bases between them. Germline V gives CDR1 DFQATT, CDR2 SNEGSKA (reference sequence). RNA transcripts were the template, and TCR beta CDR3 regions were amplified from them. HTBI-primed RT-PCR formed the first round, and a multiplex PCR formed the second. Via MiXCR, TCRdb re-called the multiplex PCR reads, giving one row per CDR3 protein. The sample yields 600,000 to 950,000 distinct CDR3 sequences, 35% to 50% seen once.

Sequences were obtained from peripheral blood. This TCR came from an adult man with Graves' ophthalmopathy. The rearrangement joins TRBV20-1 to TRBJ2-7; a weak D match, TRBD1 (6 bases). The CDR3 DNA sequence: TGCAGTGCTAGGGGGGACAACTACGAGCAGTACTTC. Translating gives CSARGDNYEQYF.